This TCR beta chain was observed in a study of blood T cell repertoires in COVID-19. Study in general: Sites in the United States, Italy and Spain provided acute and convalescent COVID-19 samples.

The germline gives CDR1 SGHNT, CDR2 YENEEA. V lost 0 bases and J lost 3; bases outside the gene matches: 12. This CDR3 is 19 amino acids long. Profiling relied on immunoSEQ multiplex PCR, and the TCRdb table lists in-frame clones only, not all of them. This table holds 300,000 to 350,000 clones, 90% found once. The TCR sequence derives from a woman in her thirties who had been exposed to COVID-19. V and J are TRBV11-3 and TRBJ1-5, with 9 bases matching TRBD1. Material: PBMCs or T cells enriched from blood (not recorded which). CDR3 residues: CASSLDGGGGQGNNQPQHF. CDR3 sequence (DNA): TGTGCCAGCAGCTTAGATGGTGGGGGGGGACAGGGTAACAATCAGCCCCAGCATTTT.